Included here is one TCR beta chain sequence, with context. This record comes from a study of blood T cell repertoires in COVID-19. Study context: The study drew acute and convalescent COVID-19 samples from the United States, Italy and Spain. T cells, B-cell-depleted T cells, or PBMCs supplied cDNA or gDNA.

As originally analysed: Estimation of nucleated cell counts was performed using reference gene primer amplification. Profiled with immunoSEQ multiplex PCR; TCRdb holds only in-frame clones, not every one. That table gives V, J and clone size, and the DNA gave D and trimming. The sample consists of a few hundred thousand clones, around 90% of them appearing once. Sequenced sample: peripheral blood. The sequence was collected from a woman in her twenties or thirties with acute or convalescent COVID-19.

In DNA, the CDR3 is TGCGCCAGCAGCTTGGGTGGAGGAGATTTTAGCAATCAGCCCCAGCATTTT. Translation: CASSLGGGDFSNQPQHF. V usage is TRBV5-1 and J usage is TRBJ1-5; D ambiguous. The CDR3 is made up of 17 amino acids. Trimming removed 0 bases at V and 0 bases at J, with 13 bases between. From germline, CDR1 is SGHRS and CDR2 YFSETQ.